These 13 T cell receptor beta chains were all obtained from the same sample, sequenced in a study of tumor and adjacent non-tumor tissue in lung cancer. TCRbeta libraries were built with three rounds of nested PCR, modified from ARM-PCR. TCRdb re-analysed the multiplex PCR reads in MiXCR, keeping a single row per CDR3 protein. The sample records tens of thousands of distinct CDR3 sequences, 61% being singletons. The template was RNA from unsorted bulk tissue. The normal lung tissue was taken more than 3 cm from the tumor edge. Material: distant non-tumor lung tissue. All receptors derive from a man aged 65 to 79 with non-small cell lung cancer.

This clonotype was seen ten or more times. The rearrangement joins TRBV5-6 to TRBJ2-3, with 8 nucleotides matching TRBD1. Trimming at V came to 4 bases and at J to 1 base, leaving 11 bases not matched to a gene. The CDR3 sequence is 17 residues long. Germline loops: CDR1 SGHDT, CDR2 YYEEEE. The CDR3 DNA reads as TGTGCCAGCAGCCCCCGTCCCGGGACAGGTCGCACAGATACGCAGTATTTT. Protein sequence: CASSPRPGTGRTDTQYF. Drawing the rest from reference TRBV5-6 and TRBJ2-3, the complete variable domain is DAGVTQSPTHLIKTRGQQVTLRCSPKSGHDTVSWYQQALGQGPQFIFQYYEEEERQRGNFPDRFSGHQFPNYSSELNVNALLLGDSALYLCASSPRPGTGRTDTQYFGPGTRLTVL.

As concerns this clonotype: One end of the junction varies from germline; a read error may be responsible. V gene TRBV6-5 combines with J gene TRBJ2-5; either TRBD1 or TRBD2 may supply D (7 bases each). CDR3 size: 16 residues. Germline V lookup: CDR1 MNHEY, CDR2 SVGAGI. The CDR3 DNA sequence: TGTGCCAGAAGTTGCACAGGGACTACAGGGGTAGAGACCCAGTACTTC. Encoded protein: CARSCTGTTGVETQYF.

This clonotype showed up many times. The genes are TRBV5-6 and TRBJ2-4, with D possibly matching TRBD1 (6 bases). The CDR3 sequence is 19 residues long. CDR1 and CDR2 from the germline V gene are SGHDT and YYEEEE. Between the trimmed V and J ends, which lost 4 bases and 0 bases, there was a span of 23 bases. The CDR3 loop reads CASSPAGSLGALAKNIQYF. Here the CDR3 DNA reads TGTGCCAGCAGCCCCGCAGGGTCTTTGGGGGCTTTAGCCAAAAACATTCAGTACTTC.

Comments on this clonotype: A much larger clone lies one base from this, so it may be a read error. The gene calls are TRBV23-1 and TRBJ2-5; 8 bases are a match to TRBD2. TRBV23-1 is an open reading frame, and its role is uncertain. J lost 1 base, V lost 8 bases, and 12 bases had no gene match. The CDR3 has 16 residues. Here the CDR3 reads CASCPRRSGGQETQYF. DNA for the CDR3: TGCGCCAGCTGTCCTCGCAGGAGCGGGGGCCAAGAGACCCAGTACTTC.

As regards this clonotype: This CDR3 fails to terminate in the conserved phenylalanine or tryptophan, so it likely reflects a read error. The chain has TRBV14 and TRBJ1-2; D uncertain. This CDR3 comprises 12 residues. From germline, CDR1 is SGHDN and CDR2 FVKESK. CDR3: CVSGGLNYGYTL. Written as DNA, the CDR3 is TGTGTCAGCGGCGGCCTTAACTATGGCTACACCTTA.

About this clonotype itself: As the CDR3 is not closed by the conserved phenylalanine or tryptophan, this likely results from a read error. This chain connects TRBV11-2 to TRBJ2-1, with 9 positions matching TRBD1. CDR1 and CDR2 (germline): SGHAT, FQNNGV. The CDR3 is made up of 15 amino acids. CDR3 in amino acids: CASSSQGALYSEQFL. The CDR3 coding sequence is TGTGCCAGCAGCTCACAGGGGGCGCTTTACAGTGAGCAGTTCTTA.

With respect to this clonotype: Given a much more abundant clone one base away, this may be a read error. The rearrangement joins TRBV6-5 to TRBJ1-2; 10 nucleotides match TRBD1. V lost 6 bases and J lost 4; bases outside the gene matches: 17. The CDR3 covers 18 residues. Per germline, CDR1 MNHEY and CDR2 SVGAGI. The CDR3 loop is CASRPTSQTGGGSYGYTF. CDR3 in DNA: TGTGCCAGCAGACCAACTTCCCAGACAGGGGGCGGAAGCTATGGCTACACCTTC.

As concerns this clonotype: Mismatch with germline at one junction end may stem from a read error. This chain joins TRBV28 and TRBJ2-1; D not resolved. There are 15 residues in the CDR3. Germline V gives CDR1 MDHEN, CDR2 SYDVKM. CDR3 nucleotide sequence: TGTGCCGGCAGTGAGACTGTTAGCTCCTACAATGAGCAGTTCTTC. This sequence encodes CAGSETVSSYNEQFF.

This clonotype is termed medium-sized (0.01 to 0.1%). CDR3 amino acids: CASSLHRESRETQYF. The CDR3 DNA reads TGTGCCAGCAGTTTACACAGGGAGAGTCGGGAGACCCAGTACTTC. The chain links TRBV28 to TRBJ2-5; weak D call: TRBD1 (6 bases). V was shortened by 2 bases and J by 5 bases, with 15 bases between the two germline ends. Germline-derived CDR1 and CDR2 are MDHEN and SYDVKM. This CDR3 comprises 15 residues.

The rearrangement joins TRBV11-2 to TRBJ2-2; perhaps TRBD1 as D (5 bases). Trimming shortened V by 5 bases and J by 6 bases, and 19 bases separated the two germline ends. The CDR3 covers 16 residues. Per germline, CDR1 SGHAT and CDR2 FQNNGV. The CDR3 protein is CASSLQVTSFAGELFF. CDR3 coding DNA: TGTGCCAGCAGCCTACAGGTGACGTCGTTTGCCGGGGAGCTGTTTTTT. The whole variable domain, filled in from reference TRBV11-2 and TRBJ2-2, reads EAGVAQSPRYKIIEKRQSVAFWCNPISGHATLYWYQQILGQGPKLLIQFQNNGVVDDSQLPKDRFSAERLKGVDSTLKIQPAKLEDSAVYLCASSLQVTSFAGELFFGEGSRLTVL.

Concerning this clonotype: Since a much larger clone is just one base distant, this may be a read error. J is TRBJ2-1 and V is TRBV19; tentative D call: TRBD2 (5 bases). Trimming took off 10 bases at V and 0 bases at J, with 25 bases between the two ends. This CDR3 comprises 18 residues. Germline values: CDR1 LNHDA, CDR2 SQIVND (reference sequence). The DNA for the CDR3 is TGTGCCAACAGCTCGGGGATGATAACAGTGAGCTCCTACAATGAGCAGTTCTTC. Translated: CANSSGMITVSSYNEQFF.

This sequence joins TRBV28 and TRBJ2-6, with 9 bases that match TRBD1. This CDR3 contains 19 residues. Trimming removed 5 bases from V and 0 bases from J; junction bases left unmatched: 11. The germline V gene encodes CDR1 MDHEN and CDR2 SYDVKM. CDR3 in amino acids: CASSVGQGRRLSGANVLTF. As DNA, the CDR3 is TGTGCCAGCAGTGTCGGACAGGGGCGACGGCTCTCTGGGGCCAACGTCCTGACTTTC.

This clonotype was detected a few times. This chain joins TRBV30 and TRBJ2-1, with D possibly matching TRBD2 (6 bases). The CDR3 covers 13 residues. Trimming removed 4 bases from V and 0 bases from J, with 7 bases in between. Germline V gene data show CDR1 as GTSNPN and CDR2 as SVGIG (reference sequence). CDR3: CAWTGLSYNEQFF. Written as DNA, the CDR3 is TGTGCCTGGACGGGACTCTCCTACAATGAGCAGTTCTTC.